In its sample, the clone carrying this TCR beta chain was seen once. The antigen is not known. The method was immunoSEQ multiplex PCR; TCRdb's version includes in-frame clones alone and lacks a portion of them. This repertoire shows around 170,000 clones, approximately 90% found once; its top ten account for around 6.1%. The germline V gene has CDR1 SNHLY and CDR2 FYNNEI. V lost 3 bases to trimming and J lost 0 bases; unmatched junction nucleotides: 10. The CDR3 has 18 amino acids. This entry belongs to a study of Ad26.COV2.S vaccination and SARS-CoV-2 variants. Findings and limits, study-wide: Vaccinated individuals (as opposed to placebo recipients) had higher spike-specific TCR breadth. Vaccinees reportedly had broad spike-specific CD8+ and CD4+ T cell responses. Vaccine and placebo recipients had similar non-spike TCR breadth. The TCR breadth and depth analyses may have produced an underestimate of total T cell responses.

The TCR originated in a human donor who had recovered from COVID-19. This chain links TRBV2 with TRBJ2-3; 9 nucleotides agree with TRBD2. Sequenced here: peripheral blood, sampled after recovery from COVID-19. The CDR3 loop reads CASSDGRGRDSSTDTQYF. In DNA, the CDR3 is TGTGCCAGCAGTGATGGTCGCGGGAGGGACTCTAGCACAGATACGCAGTATTTT.